This T cell receptor beta chain was identified during a study of tumour-infiltrating T cells in Burkitt lymphoma. Study in general: Patients covered every epidemiological subtype of Burkitt lymphoma. Overall and progression-free survival were predicted by productive clonality.

Assay used: immunoSEQ multiplex PCR; TCRdb lists only in-frame clones, some missing. The profile shows around 46,000 clones, roughly 31% of them singletons. About this clone: The antigen is not known.

CDR1 is SGHRS and CDR2 is YFSETQ in the germline V gene. The CDR3 has 14 residues. V gave up 7 bases and J gave up 5 bases, with 18 bases separating them. Study-wide findings and caveats: Many Burkitt lymphoma patients shared several public clonotypes.

The chain couples TRBV5-1 to TRBJ2-5, with D perhaps TRBD1 or TRBD2 (5 bases each). Material: tumor tissue. The receptor's source is a human donor with Burkitt lymphoma. CDR3 DNA: TGCGCCAGCGATTGGGACGGACCGGGGGAGACCCAGTACTTC. This codes for CASDWDGPGETQYF. Variable domain in full (rest from reference TRBV5-1 and TRBJ2-5): KAGVTQTPRYLIKTRGQQVTLSCSPISGHRSVSWYQQTPGQGLQFLFEYFSETQRNKGNFPGRFSGRQFSNSRSEMNVSTLELGDSALYLCASDWDGPGETQYFGPGTRLLVL.